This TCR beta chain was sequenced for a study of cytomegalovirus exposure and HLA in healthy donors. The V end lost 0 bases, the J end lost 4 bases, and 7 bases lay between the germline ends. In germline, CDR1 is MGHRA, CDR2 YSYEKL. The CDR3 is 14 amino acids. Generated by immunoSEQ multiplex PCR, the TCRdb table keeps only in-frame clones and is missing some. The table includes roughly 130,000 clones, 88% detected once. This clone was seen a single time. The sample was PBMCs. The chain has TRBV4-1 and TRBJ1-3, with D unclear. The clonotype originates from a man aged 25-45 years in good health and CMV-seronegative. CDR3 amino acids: CASSQDLLGNTIYF. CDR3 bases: TGCGCCAGCAGCCAAGATCTTTTAGGAAACACCATATATTTT.